The rows below give T cell receptor beta chains drawn from one sample of a study of blood T cell repertoires in COVID-19. The method was immunoSEQ multiplex PCR; TCRdb's version includes in-frame clones alone and lacks a portion of them. The data hold fewer than 200,000 clones, with approximately 83% observed a single time. What was sequenced was peripheral blood. The receptors shown here come from a man aged 65 to 85 with active or convalescent COVID-19. Both conserved end residues are part of each CDR3. Each record gives: V gene, clone size, J gene, D gene, CDR3 protein, CDR3 DNA. A D gene is named only where the DNA matches it firmly. Clone size, where shown, is once, few, many, or a class for clones that have expanded.

TRBV10-2	NA	TRBJ2-7	TRBD1	CASSGMTGSYEQYF	TGCGCCAGCAGTGGAATGACAGGGTCCTACGAGCAGTACTTC
TRBV9	NA	TRBJ2-5	NA	CASSQSQETQYF	TGTGCCAGTTCACAGAGCCAAGAGACCCAGTACTTC
TRBV7-3	NA	TRBJ2-1	TRBD2	CASSPSGSGHNEQFF	TGTGCCAGCAGCCCTAGCGGGAGTGGTCACAATGAGCAGTTCTTC
TRBV2	few	TRBJ2-7	NA	CAWGPLDSYEQYF	TGTGCCTGGGGGCCTCTAGACTCCTACGAGCAGTACTTC
TRBV4-3	NA	TRBJ2-3	TRBD2	CASSQGGGRAQYF	TGCGCCAGCAGCCAAGGCGGGGGTAGGGCGCAGTATTTT
TRBV9	NA	TRBJ2-1	NA	CASGALGKGYNEQFF	TGTGCCAGCGGGGCCCTAGGAAAGGGGTACAATGAGCAGTTCTTC
TRBV10-2	NA	TRBJ1-6	NA	CASIGAGTSSPLHF	TGCGCCAGCATCGGAGCGGGCACTAGCTCACCCCTCCACTTT
TRBV2	NA	TRBJ1-5	NA	CASSERSGENQPQHF	TGTGCCAGCAGTGAAAGGTCAGGGGAAAATCAGCCCCAGCATTTT
TRBV6-5	NA	TRBJ2-3	NA	CASSFDRTTDTQYF	TGTGCCAGCAGTTTTGACAGGACCACAGATACGCAGTATTTT
TRBV7-9	NA	TRBJ2-7	TRBD2	CASSFIAGVDEQYF	TGTGCCAGCAGTTTTATAGCGGGAGTTGACGAGCAGTACTTC
TRBV29-1	NA	TRBJ1-1	TRBD1	CSVERRTGGDTEAFF	TGCAGCGTTGAACGTCGGACAGGGGGTGATACTGAAGCTTTCTTT
TRBV28	NA	TRBJ2-7	NA	CASSLWGSEDYEQYF	TGTGCCAGCAGTTTATGGGGTTCTGAGGACTACGAGCAGTACTTC
TRBV10-3	NA	TRBJ1-6	TRBD1	CAIRDGQGSPLHF	TGTGCCATCAGGGACGGACAGGGGTCACCCCTCCACTTT
TRBV9	once	TRBJ2-3	TRBD2	CASSEAPSGLSTDTQYF	TGTGCCAGCAGCGAGGCCCCTAGCGGATTAAGCACAGATACGCAGTATTTT
TRBV10-1	NA	TRBJ2-7	NA	CASSDAPGLQTDEQYF	TGCGCCAGCAGTGATGCACCGGGACTCCAGACCGACGAGCAGTACTTC
TRBV6-5	NA	TRBJ1-3	NA	CASSLSAGSGNTIYF	TGTGCCAGCAGTCTCTCGGCGGGGTCTGGAAACACCATATATTTT
TRBV6-5	once	TRBJ1-1	NA	CASSYGRGATEAFF	TGTGCCAGCAGTTACGGGCGTGGGGCCACTGAAGCTTTCTTT
TRBV7-2	few	TRBJ1-2	NA	CASSLTMGSRQMGGYTF	TGTGCCAGCAGCTTAACGATGGGGAGTCGCCAAATGGGTGGCTACACCTTC
TRBV19	NA	TRBJ1-1	TRBD1	CASSRQGWTEAFF	TGTGCCAGTAGCCGACAGGGATGGACTGAAGCTTTCTTT
TRBV9	NA	TRBJ1-3	NA	CASSAQGSTGNTIYF	TGTGCCAGCAGCGCGCAGGGGTCTACTGGAAACACCATATATTTT
TRBV5-6	once	TRBJ1-2	NA	CASSLGQPYGYTF	TGTGCCAGCAGCTTAGGACAGCCCTATGGCTACACCTTC
TRBV7-2	once	TRBJ1-1	TRBD1	CASSLAGTARGTEAFF	TGTGCCAGCAGCTTAGCGGGGACAGCCAGAGGGACTGAAGCTTTCTTT
TRBV19	NA	TRBJ1-1	TRBD1	CASNKQGLNTEAFF	TGTGCCAGTAACAAACAGGGGTTGAACACTGAAGCTTTCTTT
TRBV25-1	NA	TRBJ2-2	NA	CASSVRANTGELFF	TGTGCCAGCAGTGTTAGAGCGAACACCGGGGAGCTGTTTTTT